This entry lists 22 T cell receptor beta chains sequenced from one sample in a study of cytomegalovirus exposure and HLA in healthy donors. The primer mix had 60 Vbeta and 13 Jbeta primers. Repertoires were generated with immunoSEQ multiplex PCR, while TCRdb's copy carries only in-frame clones and drops some. The sample records about 190,000 clones, roughly four fifths being singletons. The specimen was PBMCs. Receptors were obtained from a woman aged 18-30 years in good health and CMV-seronegative.

The chain carries TRBV7-9 and TRBJ2-5; 12 bases agree with TRBD2. The CDR3 has 16 residues. Germline V gene data show CDR1 as SEHNR and CDR2 as FQNEAQ (reference sequence). V lost 5 bases to trimming and J lost 1 base; unmatched junction nucleotides: 5. CDR3 sequence (DNA): TGTGCCAGCAGCATCGGGACTAGCGGGTCCCAAGAGACCCAGTACTTC. This encodes CASSIGTSGSQETQYF. Combining the CDR3 with reference TRBV7-9 and TRBJ2-5 gives the whole variable domain DTGVSQNPRHKITKRGQNVTFRCDPISEHNRLYWYRQTLGQGPEFLTYFQNEAQLEKSRLLSDRFSAERPKGSFSTLEIQRTEQGDSAMYLCASSIGTSGSQETQYFGPGTRLLVL.

This clone was counted a few times. The chain is built from TRBV30 and TRBJ1-1, with D maybe TRBD1 (5 bases). Germline V gives CDR1 GTSNPN, CDR2 SVGIG (reference sequence). Trimming shortened V by 2 bases and J by 1 base, and 14 bases separated the two germline ends. The CDR3 length is 15 residues. CDR3 bases: TGTGCCTGGAGTTATCAGGGCCTTGGGAACACTGAAGCTTTCTTT. Protein: CAWSYQGLGNTEAFF.

This chain uses TRBV2 with TRBJ2-2, with D tentatively TRBD2 (6 bases). There are 15 residues in the CDR3. Trimming removed 3 bases from V and 4 bases from J, with 12 bases in between. Germline V gives CDR1 SNHLY, CDR2 FYNNEI. CDR3 sequence (DNA): TGTGCCAGCAGTGAGGGCGGGGTCCCCACCGGGGAGCTGTTTTTT. Amino acids: CASSEGGVPTGELFF.

This clone has just one count. V usage is TRBV27 and J usage is TRBJ1-5; no definite D call. The V gene's germline CDR1 is MNHEY and CDR2 SMNVEV (reference sequence). The CDR3 covers 17 residues. The germline V and J ends were trimmed by 0 bases and 0 bases, with 12 bases remaining between them. CDR3 sequence: CASSLSAGLYSNQPQHF. The CDR3 DNA follows: TGTGCCAGCAGTTTATCGGCAGGACTCTATAGCAATCAGCCCCAGCATTTT.

The chain carries TRBV11-3 and TRBJ2-1; 8 bases align to TRBD1. Trimming at V came to 5 bases and at J to 7 bases, leaving 7 bases not matched to a gene. In germline, CDR1 is SGHNT, CDR2 YENEEA. This CDR3 has 14 amino acids. CDR3 DNA: TGTGCCAGCAGCCCACGGGACAGGTTTAATGAGCAGTTCTTC. Translating it yields CASSPRDRFNEQFF.

CDR3 nucleotide sequence: TGTGCCAGCAACAGACAGGTGAATCAGCCCCAGCATTTT. This gives the protein CASNRQVNQPQHF. This chain joins TRBV2 and TRBJ1-5; D is possibly TRBD1 (6 bases). The CDR3 is 13 amino acids. With 7 bases removed from V and 4 bases from J, the gap between germline ends came to 11 bases. The germline CDR1 and CDR2 sequences are SNHLY and FYNNEI.

The J gene is TRBJ2-7, the V gene TRBV7-9, with D maybe TRBD1 (5 bases). Trimming removed 3 bases at V and 7 bases at J, with 16 bases between. Germline V gives CDR1 SEHNR, CDR2 FQNEAQ (reference sequence). CDR3 size: 14 residues. CDR3 sequence (DNA): TGTGCCAGCAGCTTTATCGGTAGGGGCGGAGAGCAGTACTTC. Protein product: CASSFIGRGGEQYF.

This chain joins TRBV6-5 and TRBJ1-2, with TRBD1 matching 7 bases. CDR1 is MNHEY and CDR2 is SVGAGI in the germline V gene. The CDR3 contains 13 residues. Trimming at V came to 2 bases and at J to 6 bases, leaving 3 bases not matched to a gene. CDR3 region: CASSYPDRDGYTF. The CDR3 nucleotides are TGTGCCAGCAGTTACCCCGACAGGGATGGCTACACCTTC.

The rearrangement uses TRBV10-3 and TRBJ1-1; 8 nucleotides agree with TRBD1. Trimming took 8 bases from V and 3 from J; bases not matched to a gene: 5. The germline V gene has CDR1 ENHRY and CDR2 SYGVKD. CDR3 length: 13 amino acids. The CDR3: CAIGPGGYTEAFF. CDR3 DNA: TGTGCCATCGGTCCAGGGGGCTACACTGAAGCTTTCTTT.

The chain joins TRBV19 to TRBJ2-1; D perhaps matches TRBD2 (5 bases). V lost 7 bases and J 4 bases, leaving 8 bases between the germline ends. The CDR3 spans 12 residues. Germline V lookup: CDR1 LNHDA, CDR2 SQIVND (reference sequence). CDR3 loop: CASISGYNEQFF. In nucleotides, the CDR3 is TGTGCCAGTATTTCGGGGTACAATGAGCAGTTCTTC.

The chain has TRBV6-6 and TRBJ2-2; 12 bases match TRBD1. Trimming removed 5 bases from V and 4 bases from J; junction bases left unmatched: 5. CDR3 length: 16 amino acids. Germline CDR1 MNHNY, CDR2 SVGAGI (reference sequence). CDR3 amino acids: CASSVGQGAGTGELFF. The CDR3 DNA reads as TGTGCCAGCAGTGTGGGACAGGGGGCAGGCACCGGGGAGCTGTTTTTT.

The chain couples TRBV7-6 to TRBJ2-5, with 14 nucleotides matching TRBD2. The germline gives CDR1 SGHVS, CDR2 FNYEAQ. The length of the CDR3 is 16 residues. V shed 4 bases and J 1 base; nucleotides not matched to a gene: 2. For the CDR3, the DNA is TGTGCCAGCAGCTGGACTAGCGGGGGGCCCCAAGAGACCCAGTACTTC. Protein: CASSWTSGGPQETQYF.

The chain carries TRBV6-1 and TRBJ1-2; D possibly corresponds to TRBD1 (5 bases). V was trimmed by 6 bases and J by 7 bases, leaving 27 bases between them. CDR3 length equals 17 residues. Germline V gives CDR1 MNHNS, CDR2 SASEGT. In nucleotides, the CDR3 is TGTGCCAGCAGAGAAAATTTAGGCAGGGAGTCCGGGGGTGGCTACACCTTC. Translation: CASRENLGRESGGGYTF.

This clone was counted a single time. This chain joins TRBV19 and TRBJ2-6, with a weak D call TRBD1 (5 bases). Germline CDR1 and CDR2: LNHDA and SQIVND (reference sequence). The V end lost 0 bases, the J end lost 0 bases, and 12 bases lay between the germline ends. The CDR3 runs 18 residues. Written as DNA, the CDR3 is TGTGCCAGTAGTATAGAAGGACAAGGAGACTCTGGGGCCAACGTCCTGACTTTC. This codes for CASSIEGQGDSGANVLTF.

The chain carries TRBV4-1 and TRBJ2-3, with 9 bases fitting TRBD1. Germline loops: CDR1 MGHRA, CDR2 YSYEKL. The CDR3 runs 18 residues. The junction had 8 bases not matched to a gene; V was cut back by 1 base and J by 0 bases. CDR3 sequence (DNA): TGCGCCAGCAGCCAAGGTCAACAGGGGGCGAGGAGCACAGATACGCAGTATTTT. Residues: CASSQGQQGARSTDTQYF.

The chain recombines TRBV30 with TRBJ1-4; 8 nucleotides line up with TRBD1. The ends lost 0 bases at V and 7 bases at J; junction bases unmatched: 4. CDR1 is GTSNPN and CDR2 is SVGIG in the germline V gene (reference sequence). The CDR3 loop spans 14 amino acids. CDR3: CAWSVQQGAEKLFF. In DNA, the CDR3 is TGTGCCTGGAGTGTACAGCAGGGGGCTGAAAAACTGTTTTTT.

The CDR3 region has the DNA TGTGCCAGCTCACCAGGAGGGACGGCCGAAAAACTGTTTTTT. This encodes CASSPGGTAEKLFF. The chain couples TRBV18 to TRBJ1-4; weak D call: TRBD1 (5 bases). V lost 2 bases, J lost 8 bases, and 12 bases lay in between. From germline, CDR1 is KGHSH and CDR2 LQKENI. The CDR3 sequence is 14 residues long.

V usage is TRBV7-8 and J usage is TRBJ1-4; 7 positions agree with TRBD1. The CDR3 is made up of 14 amino acids. Germline lookup yields CDR1 SGHVS and CDR2 FQNEAQ. With V trimmed by 5 bases and J by 8 bases, 8 bases remained unmatched. CDR3 sequence (DNA): TGTGCCAGCAGCCTCCGGCAGGGGGGCGAAAAACTGTTTTTT. Translated: CASSLRQGGEKLFF.

This sequence joins TRBV19 and TRBJ1-1; no clear D. Trimming removed 7 bases at V and 3 bases at J, with 9 bases between. The CDR3 loop spans 12 amino acids. CDR1 LNHDA and CDR2 SQIVND come from the germline V gene (reference sequence). For the CDR3, the DNA is TGTGCCAGTAAGGATAGCGACACTGAAGCTTTCTTT. Its protein product is CASKDSDTEAFF.

The chain links TRBV5-1 to TRBJ2-5; D is uncertain. CDR1 is SGHRS, CDR2 YFSETQ, per germline. V dropped 4 bases and J dropped 5 bases, with 9 bases sitting between them. The CDR3 has 12 amino acids. CDR3 nucleotide sequence: TGCGCCAGCAGCCCTGACGGGGAGACCCAGTACTTC. This gives the protein CASSPDGETQYF.

The J gene is TRBJ1-1, the V gene TRBV9, with D unclear. V was shortened by 3 bases and J by 0 bases, with 9 bases between the two germline ends. The V gene's germline CDR1 is SGDLS and CDR2 YYNGEE. The CDR3 is 14 amino acids. This CDR3 reads CASSAGSLNTEAFF. The CDR3 coding sequence is TGTGCCAGCAGCGCGGGAAGTCTGAACACTGAAGCTTTCTTT.

The J gene is TRBJ1-2, the V gene TRBV5-1; the D gene is possibly TRBD1 (5 bases). The V end lost 0 bases, the J end lost 2 bases, and 8 bases lay between the germline ends. Per the germline V gene, CDR1 is SGHRS and CDR2 is YFSETQ. This CDR3 is built from 14 residues. CDR3 sequence: CASSLEGLNYGYTF. DNA for the CDR3: TGCGCCAGCAGCTTGGAGGGGTTGAACTATGGCTACACCTTC.